This TCR beta chain was recorded in a study of blood T cell repertoires in COVID-19. For the study at large: COVID-19 samples collected from the United States, Italy and Spain covered acute and convalescent phases.

Trimming pared 5 bases from V and 6 bases from J, leaving 11 bases between. Germline V gene sequence: CDR1 GTSNPN, CDR2 SVGIG (reference sequence). The CDR3 has 11 residues. TCRdb's copy holds only in-frame clones and misses some; the assay was immunoSEQ multiplex PCR. The sample carries some 220,000 clones, almost 85% recorded once. This clonotype originated in a woman in her 70s with COVID-19, enrolled during active disease. The chain recombines TRBV30 with TRBJ2-7; maybe TRBD2 (6 bases). Sequenced material: peripheral blood. This CDR3 reads CAWALGGEQYF. The CDR3 bases are TGTGCCTGGGCTCTGGGAGGCGAGCAGTACTTC.